This TCR beta chain originates from a study of blood T cell repertoires in COVID-19. Background on the study: From the United States, Italy and Spain came samples of acute and convalescent COVID-19. PBMCs, B-cell-depleted T cells, or T cells provided the cDNA or gDNA that made up the material.

The V gene's germline CDR1 is LNHNV and CDR2 YYDKDF (reference sequence). The CDR3 spans 13 residues. Between the trimmed V and J ends, which lost 3 bases and 5 bases, there was a span of 11 bases. As handled by the study authors: Amplified reference gene primers provided the basis for estimating nucleated cell counts. Method: immunoSEQ multiplex PCR; TCRdb's copy keeps in-frame clones and lacks some. V, J and clone size are those of that table, while D and trimming were read from the DNA. Seen here are approximately 230,000 clones, approximately 90% observed once, and the top ten hold 3% to 3.5%. The V call is TRBV15, the J call TRBJ2-7; D unclear. The source of this sequence is a man between 18 and 29 years old with active or convalescent COVID-19. Sequencing was carried out using peripheral blood. DNA for the CDR3: TGTGCCACCAGCAGGACTGCTGGCAACGAGCAGTACTTC. It encodes CATSRTAGNEQYF.